This T cell receptor (beta chain) was identified in a study of technical replicates of blood from four donors. The CDR3 contains 15 residues. Germline values: CDR1 LNHDA, CDR2 SQIVND (reference sequence). Deletions cut 6 bases from V and 2 bases from J, with 16 bases between. Profiled with immunoSEQ multiplex PCR; TCRdb holds only in-frame clones, not every one. The sample holds over 85,000 clones; approximately 94% are singletons and the top ten take more than 0.2%. The receptor comes from a human donor in good health. The source material was T cells isolated from PBMCs. This chain uses TRBV19 with TRBJ1-1, with D possibly being TRBD1 (5 bases). DNA for the CDR3: TGTGCCAGTAGCTCGACAGCTCCGCTTAACACTGAAGCTTTCTTT. It specifies CASSSTAPLNTEAFF.